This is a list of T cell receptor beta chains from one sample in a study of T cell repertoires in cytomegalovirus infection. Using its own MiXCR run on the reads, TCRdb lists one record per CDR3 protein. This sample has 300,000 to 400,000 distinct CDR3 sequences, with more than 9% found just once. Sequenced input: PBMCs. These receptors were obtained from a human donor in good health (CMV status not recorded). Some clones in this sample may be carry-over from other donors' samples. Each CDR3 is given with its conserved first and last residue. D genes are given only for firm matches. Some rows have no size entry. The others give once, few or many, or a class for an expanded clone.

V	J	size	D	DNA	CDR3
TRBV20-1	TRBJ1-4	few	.	TGCAGTGCTAGAGATCTCACGGGTGAAAAACTGTTTTTT	CSARDLTGEKLFF
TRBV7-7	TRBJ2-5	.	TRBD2	TGTGCCAGCAGCCGACTAGCGCATACCCAGTACTTC	CASSRLAHTQYF
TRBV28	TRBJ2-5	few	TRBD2	TGTGCCAGCAGTTTTTGGGGTAGCGGGATAAAAGAGACCCAGTACTTC	CASSFWGSGIKETQYF
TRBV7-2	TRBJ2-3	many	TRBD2	TGTGCCAGCAGCTTACGATTAAGCGGGAGAGATACGCAGTATTTT	CASSLRLSGRDTQYF
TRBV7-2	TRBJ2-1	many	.	TGTGCCAGCAGCTTCCACGGGGCAGGGCACAATGAGCAGTTCTTC	CASSFHGAGHNEQFF
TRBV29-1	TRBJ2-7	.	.	TGCAGCGTTGAAAGGCCAGGGGCGGGATACGAGCAGTACTTC	CSVERPGAGYEQYF
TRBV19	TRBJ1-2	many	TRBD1	TGTGCCAGTAGTAGGCGGACAGGGGGCATCTCGGCGCGCGGCTACACCTTC	CASSRRTGGISARGYTF
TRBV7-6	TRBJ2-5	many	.	TGTGCCAGCAGCTTAGTGACCGGGAAACGGGAAGAAGAGACCCAGTACTTC	CASSLVTGKREEETQYF
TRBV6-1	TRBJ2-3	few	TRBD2	TGTGCCAGCAGGGATAGCGGGGGGAGGACAGATACGCAGTATTTT	CASRDSGGRTDTQYF
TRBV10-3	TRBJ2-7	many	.	TGTGCCATCAGTGAGTCTGTCAGCCCTACCTACGAGCAGTACTTC	CAISESVSPTYEQYF
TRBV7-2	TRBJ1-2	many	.	TGTGCCAGCAGCGCGACAGTTAACTATGGCTACACCTTC	CASSATVNYGYTF
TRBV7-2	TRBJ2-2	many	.	TGTGCCAGCAGCTTAGTACACCTCACCGGGGAGCTGTTTTTT	CASSLVHLTGELFF
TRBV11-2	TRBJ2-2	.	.	TGTGCCAGCAGGCAGGGGACGCATAACACCGGGGAGCTGTTTTTT	CASRQGTHNTGELFF
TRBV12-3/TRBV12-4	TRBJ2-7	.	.	TGTGCCAGCAGTTTCGACGCGGGGATAGCCGAGCAGTACTTC	CASSFDAGIAEQYF
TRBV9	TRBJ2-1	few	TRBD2	TGTGCCAGCAGCGTAGGACTAGCGGTCTCCTACAATGAGCAGTTCTTC	CASSVGLAVSYNEQFF
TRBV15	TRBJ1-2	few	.	TGTGCCACCACCCAGACAGCGAGCGCTCGGGGCTACACCTTC	CATTQTASARGYTF
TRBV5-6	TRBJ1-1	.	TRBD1	TGTGCCAGCAGCTTGGTGAAAGGGGGCAGTTACACTGAAGCTTTCTTT	CASSLVKGGSYTEAFF
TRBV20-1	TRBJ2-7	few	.	TGCAGTGCTAGGAGTGGGAACTACGAGCAGTACTTC	CSARSGNYEQYF
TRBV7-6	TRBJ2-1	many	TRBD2	TGTGCCAGCAGCGGGAGTGTGGGACTAGCGAGCGATGAGCAGTTCTTC	CASSGSVGLASDEQFF
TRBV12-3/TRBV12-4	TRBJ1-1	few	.	TGTGCCAGCAGTTCAACGATGAACACTGAAGCTTTCTTT	CASSSTMNTEAFF
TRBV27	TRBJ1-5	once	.	TGTGCCAGCAGTTTTGGGTGGGATCAGCCCCAGCATTTT	CASSFGWDQPQHF
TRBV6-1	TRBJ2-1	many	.	TGTGCCAGCAGCGAGCCCAATGAGCAGTTCTTC	CASSEPNEQFF
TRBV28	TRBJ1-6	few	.	TGTGCCAGCAGCCCCATCCGGGGAGGGGATGGTTCACCCCTCCACTTT	CASSPIRGGDGSPLHF
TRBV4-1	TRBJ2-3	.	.	TGCGCCAGCAGCCAAGAAGGGGCTAGCACAGATACGCAGTATTTT	CASSQEGASTDTQYF
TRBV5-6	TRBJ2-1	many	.	TGTGCCAGCAGCTTGAAGGGCCGGAGATCCTACAATGAGCAGTTCTTC	CASSLKGRRSYNEQFF
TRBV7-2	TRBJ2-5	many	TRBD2	TGTGCCAGCAGCTTATCTGGTAGCGGGGGTCAAGAGACCCAGTACTTC	CASSLSGSGGQETQYF
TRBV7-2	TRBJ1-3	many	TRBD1	TGTGCCAGCAGCGCCGGGACAGCCGACTCTGGAAACACCATATATTTT	CASSAGTADSGNTIYF
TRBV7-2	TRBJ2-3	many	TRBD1	TGTGCCAGCAGCATCAGGGGGCGCGGAGATACGCAGTATTTT	CASSIRGRGDTQYF
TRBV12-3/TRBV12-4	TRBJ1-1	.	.	TGTGCCAGCAGTTTGCCAGGCTATAAAGCTTTCTTT	CASSLPGYKAFF
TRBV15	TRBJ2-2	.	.	TGTGCCACCAGCAGAGATGAGGGGGGAGGGACCGGGGAGCTGTTTTTT	CATSRDEGGGTGELFF
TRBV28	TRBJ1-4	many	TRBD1	TGTGCCAGCAGTTCGACAGGGGAAGCTAATGAAAAACTGTTTTTT	CASSSTGEANEKLFF
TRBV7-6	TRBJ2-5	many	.	TGTGCCAGCAGCTCTCTGACTTCAGGGGAGGGAGAGACCCAGTACTTC	CASSSLTSGEGETQYF
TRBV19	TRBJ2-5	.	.	TGTGCCAGTAGGTCGTGGGGGGTCGAGACCCAGTACTTC	CASRSWGVETQYF
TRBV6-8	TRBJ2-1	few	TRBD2	TGTGCCAGCAGTAAGGGACTAGCGGGGGTGAATGAGCAGTTCTTC	CASSKGLAGVNEQFF